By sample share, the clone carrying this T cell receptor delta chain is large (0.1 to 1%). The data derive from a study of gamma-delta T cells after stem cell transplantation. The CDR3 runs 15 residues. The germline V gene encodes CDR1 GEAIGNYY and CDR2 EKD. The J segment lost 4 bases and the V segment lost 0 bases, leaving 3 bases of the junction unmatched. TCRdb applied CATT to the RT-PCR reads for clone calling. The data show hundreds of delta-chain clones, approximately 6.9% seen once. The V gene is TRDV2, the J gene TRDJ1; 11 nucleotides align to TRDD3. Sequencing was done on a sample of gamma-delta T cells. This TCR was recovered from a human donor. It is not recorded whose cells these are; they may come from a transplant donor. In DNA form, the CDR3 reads TGTGCCTGTGACACCGTGGGGGATACGAACGATAAACTCATCTTT. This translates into CACDTVGDTNDKLIF.